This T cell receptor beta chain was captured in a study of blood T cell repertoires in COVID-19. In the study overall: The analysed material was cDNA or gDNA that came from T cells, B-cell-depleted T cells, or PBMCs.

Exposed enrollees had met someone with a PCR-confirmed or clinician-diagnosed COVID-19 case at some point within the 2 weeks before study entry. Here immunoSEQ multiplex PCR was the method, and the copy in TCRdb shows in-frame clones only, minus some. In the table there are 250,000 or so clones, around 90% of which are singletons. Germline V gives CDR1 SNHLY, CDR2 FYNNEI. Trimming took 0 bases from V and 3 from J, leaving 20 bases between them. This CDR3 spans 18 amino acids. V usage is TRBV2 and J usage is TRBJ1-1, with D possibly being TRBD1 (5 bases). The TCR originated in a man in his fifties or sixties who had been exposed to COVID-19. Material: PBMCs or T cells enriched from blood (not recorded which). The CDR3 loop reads CASSEAPGDGGRHTEAFF. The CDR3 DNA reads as TGTGCCAGCAGTGAAGCGCCCGGGGACGGAGGGCGGCACACTGAAGCTTTCTTT.